The clone carrying this TCR beta chain was counted between two and nine times. These data come from a study of early stage breast cancer tumors. Trimming stripped 0 bases from V and 10 bases from J, with 7 bases between. The CDR3 runs to 12 residues. Germline CDR1 LNHNV, CDR2 YYDKDF (reference sequence). Clones were read by immunoSEQ multiplex PCR, and TCRdb kept only the in-frame ones, dropping some. Among nearly 11,000 clones listed, around 72% were seen once. The material sequenced was breast tumor tissue. This TCR was sampled from a person aged 40 to 49 with breast cancer. The J gene is TRBJ2-1, the V gene TRBV15; D is unclear. The CDR3 here is CATSRDRAEQFF. DNA of the CDR3: TGTGCCACCAGCAGAGATAGGGCGGAGCAGTTCTTC. The entire variable domain, with the rest obtained from reference TRBV15 and TRBJ2-1, is as follows: DAMVIQNPRYQVTQFGKPVTLSCSQTLNHNVMYWYQQKSSQAPKLLFHYYDKDFNNEADTPDNFQSRRPNTSFCFLDIRSPGLGDTAMYLCATSRDRAEQFFGPGTRLTVL.